There are a few counts of the clone carrying this T cell receptor (beta chain). Its antigen is unknown. These data come from a study of blood T cells in healthy people across ages. General study results and limits: Lack of knowledge of donor CMV status possibly confounded expanded clonotype changes.

A sample-barcoded 5' primer and a J-beta primer mix were used in a second PCR of roughly 6 to 11 cycles. Each cDNA molecule, via a template-switch adaptor with 12 random nucleotides, was tagged. Using its own MiXCR run on the 5' RACE reads, TCRdb lists one record per CDR3 protein. The sample has hundreds of thousands of distinct CDR3 sequences; approximately 25% are singletons. V was pared by 6 bases and J by 4 bases, with 15 bases between. The CDR3 spans 13 residues. Germline assignment: CDR1 DFQATT and CDR2 SNEGSKA (reference sequence). Donors each provided about 9.5 milliliters of peripheral blood. These data also formed part of another study, on T cells of mothers and their children.

The receptor comes from a boy aged 10-17 years in good health. The chain employs TRBV20-1 and TRBJ2-5, with D hard to call. The sequencing input was blood. The chain's CDR3 is CSAAHDWGETQYF. CDR3 DNA: TGCAGTGCCGCTCATGATTGGGGAGAGACCCAGTACTTC.